This T cell receptor beta chain derives from a study of blood T cell repertoires in COVID-19. Study at large: Samples of COVID-19 (acute and convalescent) were obtained from the United States, Italy and Spain. In each case, the material was cDNA or gDNA derived from T cells, B-cell-depleted T cells, or PBMCs.

Assay: immunoSEQ multiplex PCR; the TCRdb copy retains only in-frame clones and omits some. The sample has hundreds of thousands of clones, approximately 90% seen once. Those enrolled, adults aged roughly 18 to 95 years, came from 20 to 25 US areas. It was within 2 weeks before study entry that exposed participants met a COVID-19 case. CDR3 length equals 15 residues. Germline loops: CDR1 SQVTM, CDR2 ANQGSEA. Trimming left V 2 bases short and J 4 bases short, with 15 bases between. The specimen sequenced was PBMCs or T cells enriched from blood (not recorded which). This clonotype originated in a man aged 50-59 years who had been exposed to COVID-19. The V call is TRBV29-1, the J call TRBJ1-5; D might be TRBD1 (6 bases). CDR3 region: CSVEIGGAGNQPQHF. The CDR3 DNA sequence: TGCAGCGTTGAAATTGGGGGGGCGGGAAATCAGCCCCAGCATTTT.